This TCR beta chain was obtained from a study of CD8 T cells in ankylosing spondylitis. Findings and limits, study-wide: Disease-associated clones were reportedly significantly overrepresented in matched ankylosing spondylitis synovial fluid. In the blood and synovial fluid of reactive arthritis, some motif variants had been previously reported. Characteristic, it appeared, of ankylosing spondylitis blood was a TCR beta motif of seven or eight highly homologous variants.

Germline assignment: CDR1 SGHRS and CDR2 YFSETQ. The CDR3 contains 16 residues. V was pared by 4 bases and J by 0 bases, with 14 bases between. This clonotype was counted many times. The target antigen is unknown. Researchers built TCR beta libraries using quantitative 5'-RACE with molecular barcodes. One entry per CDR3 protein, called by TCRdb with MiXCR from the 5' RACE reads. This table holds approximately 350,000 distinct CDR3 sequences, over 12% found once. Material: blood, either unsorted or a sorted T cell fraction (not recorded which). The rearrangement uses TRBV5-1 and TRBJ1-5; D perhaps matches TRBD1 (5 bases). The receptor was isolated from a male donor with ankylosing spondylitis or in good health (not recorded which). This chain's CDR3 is CASSPQPGPSNQPQHF. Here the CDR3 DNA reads TGCGCCAGCAGCCCCCAGCCAGGGCCTAGCAATCAGCCCCAGCATTTT.